A selection of T cell receptor beta chains follows, all from one sample in a study of blood T cells in healthy people across ages. TCRdb itself ran the 5' RACE reads through MiXCR, one entry per CDR3 protein. The sample yields roughly 1,000,000 distinct CDR3 sequences, approximately 25% seen once. Separately, the same data were catalogued under a study of T cells of mothers and their children.

Sequenced: blood. Source of these receptors: a girl aged 2-10 years in good health. CDR3s leave out the opening cysteine and the closing phenylalanine or tryptophan. The order of the fields is J gene, V gene, CDR3 protein.

j_gene: TRBJ2-3; v_gene: TRBV6-5; CDR3aa: ASRLTSGVTDTQY
j_gene: TRBJ2-5; v_gene: TRBV6-2/TRBV6-3; CDR3aa: ASSYSKVVAEETQY
j_gene: TRBJ2-1; v_gene: TRBV7-9; CDR3aa: ASSSSAAGVSYNEQF
j_gene: TRBJ1-1; v_gene: TRBV15; CDR3aa: ATSGQGSLRTEAF
j_gene: TRBJ2-7; v_gene: TRBV27; CDR3aa: ASSLRADAYEQY
j_gene: TRBJ1-4; v_gene: TRBV7-2; CDR3aa: ASSFRGRDEKLF
j_gene: -; v_gene: TRBV7-2; CDR3aa: ASSLYTASYEQY
j_gene: TRBJ2-3; v_gene: TRBV28; CDR3aa: ASSHPGQGGTDTQY
j_gene: TRBJ2-7; v_gene: TRBV27; CDR3aa: ASSSTLHLYEQY
j_gene: TRBJ1-5; v_gene: TRBV9; CDR3aa: ASSPGGSSNQPQH
j_gene: TRBJ1-2; v_gene: TRBV15; CDR3aa: ATSRVRRSSNYGYT
j_gene: TRBJ1-1; v_gene: TRBV5-1; CDR3aa: ASSLEAENTETF
j_gene: TRBJ1-6; v_gene: TRBV7-8; CDR3aa: ASSSGMNSPLH
j_gene: TRBJ2-2; v_gene: TRBV7-2; CDR3aa: ASTLAGGHTGELF
j_gene: TRBJ2-7; v_gene: TRBV20-1; CDR3aa: SARDQGWGTYEQY
j_gene: TRBJ1-5; v_gene: TRBV12-5; CDR3aa: ASGLDNQPQH
j_gene: TRBJ1-1; v_gene: TRBV29-1; CDR3aa: SVESVRENTEAF
j_gene: TRBJ2-3; v_gene: TRBV29-1; CDR3aa: SVGVLYKGTDTQY
j_gene: TRBJ1-4; v_gene: TRBV12-3/TRBV12-4; CDR3aa: AGPKGVNEKLF
j_gene: TRBJ2-7; v_gene: TRBV29-1; CDR3aa: SVERRQGAYEQY
j_gene: -; v_gene: TRBV11-2; CDR3aa: ATKNEQF
j_gene: TRBJ2-1; v_gene: TRBV7-3; CDR3aa: ASSWGRGYEQF
j_gene: TRBJ2-1; v_gene: TRBV11-3; CDR3aa: ASSSQTGGSYNEQF
j_gene: -; v_gene: TRBV5-6; CDR3aa: ASSLVSGRGEQF
j_gene: TRBJ2-7; v_gene: TRBV13; CDR3aa: ASSESPTYEQY
j_gene: TRBJ1-2; v_gene: TRBV7-2; CDR3aa: ASSLDRGWGYT
j_gene: TRBJ2-7; v_gene: TRBV6-1; CDR3aa: ASSEIAGLYEQY
j_gene: TRBJ2-4; v_gene: TRBV7-2; CDR3aa: ASSSGTSGVIAKNIQY
j_gene: TRBJ2-3; v_gene: TRBV29-1; CDR3aa: SVEDRDYVKDTQY
j_gene: TRBJ2-7; v_gene: TRBV28; CDR3aa: ASSLAPPRDEQY
j_gene: TRBJ2-5; v_gene: TRBV3-1; CDR3aa: ASSQGPLIKLPFKGGGQETQY
j_gene: TRBJ1-1; v_gene: TRBV7-3; CDR3aa: ASSPQGNTEAF